The rows below give T cell receptor beta chains drawn from one sample of a study of OX40 agonist ivuxolimab in advanced cancers. The repertoire was sequenced with immunoSEQ multiplex PCR; TCRdb's copy has only in-frame clones and lacks some. This sample has under 200,000 clones; approximately 94% occur once, and the top ten carry under 0.4%. The sample was CD4+ or CD8+ T cells sorted from blood, taken in a trial of the OX40 agonist ivuxolimab. The receptors here all came from an adult with an advanced solid tumor such as melanoma, head and neck, liver or kidney cancer. Both conserved end residues are part of each CDR3. Fields, in order: V gene, D gene, J gene, clone size, CDR3 protein, CDR3 DNA. D genes are given only for firm matches. Clone size appears in some rows only: once, few, many, or a class for an expanded clone.

TRBV19,.,TRBJ1-2,.,CASSRRDTPNYGYTF,TGTGCCAGTAGTAGGCGGGACACACCTAACTATGGCTACACCTTC
TRBV7-9,.,TRBJ1-4,.,CASSPGSTNEKLFF,TGTGCCAGCAGCCCCGGTTCAACTAATGAAAAACTGTTTTTT
TRBV7-9,.,TRBJ2-4,.,CASSSGPQRLYF,TGTGCCAGCAGCTCAGGGCCTCAACGTCTGTACTTC
TRBV6-1,TRBD1,TRBJ1-1,.,CASSEQGANTEAFF,TGTGCCAGCAGTGAACAGGGGGCGAACACTGAAGCTTTCTTT
TRBV19,.,TRBJ1-1,.,CASSIPGGDTEAFF,TGTGCCAGTAGTATTCCCGGGGGGGACACTGAAGCTTTCTTT
TRBV15,TRBD2,TRBJ2-5,.,CATSRVQAGGKETQYF,TGTGCCACCAGCAGAGTGCAAGCGGGGGGGAAAGAGACCCAGTACTTC
TRBV6-5,TRBD1,TRBJ1-5,.,CASSRRTGSSGPQHF,TGTGCCAGCAGCCGGAGGACAGGGTCCTCCGGGCCCCAGCATTTT
TRBV15,.,TRBJ2-3,.,CATSFRQPSTDTQYF,TGTGCCACCAGCTTCCGACAGCCTAGCACAGATACGCAGTATTTT
TRBV15,TRBD1,TRBJ1-3,few,CATSADRAGNTIYF,TGTGCCACCAGTGCGGACAGGGCTGGAAACACCATATATTTT
TRBV28,TRBD2,TRBJ2-7,once,CASSSPSGVGYEQYF,TGTGCCAGCAGTTCACCTAGCGGAGTGGGGTACGAGCAGTACTTC
TRBV19,TRBD1,TRBJ1-2,.,CASRTGDGYTF,TGTGCCAGTAGGACAGGGGACGGCTACACCTTC
TRBV5-8,.,TRBJ2-2,.,CASSLAGRTGGLFF,TGTGCCAGCAGCTTGGCAGGCAGAACCGGGGGGCTGTTTTTT
TRBV11-2,TRBD1,TRBJ1-5,.,CASSRTGTGGNQPQHF,TGTGCCAGCAGCCGCACCGGGACAGGGGGCAATCAGCCCCAGCATTTT
TRBV2,.,TRBJ2-7,.,CASRKGTPSYEQYF,TGTGCCAGCAGGAAGGGGACACCGTCCTACGAGCAGTACTTC
TRBV2,.,TRBJ2-2,.,CASSERSQVGAGELFF,TGTGCCAGCAGTGAAAGATCCCAGGTTGGTGCCGGGGAGCTGTTTTTT
TRBV18,TRBD1,TRBJ1-1,.,CASSPRTGPEAFF,TGTGCCAGCTCACCGCGGACAGGGCCTGAAGCTTTCTTT